Each of the 23 T cell receptor beta chains below was sequenced from the same sample in a study of technical replicates of blood from a handful of donors (dated by TCRdb to about 2017). Preparation of the library involved the immunoSEQ multiplex PCR assay. TCRdb mirrors the immuneACCESS table, restricted to in-frame sequences. Some clones are absent from its copies; in checked studies, under half trace to an unresolved V gene, and the reason for the others is unknown. The sample table holds roughly 81,000 clones, of which around 97% were seen once. Of the sample, around 0.18% is held by the ten largest clones. Input material: T cells isolated from PBMCs. The receptors shown here come from a human donor in good health.

The chain couples TRBV27 to TRBJ1-1; D not resolved. V shed 6 bases and J shed 3 bases, with 14 bases lying between them. Germline lookup yields CDR1 MNHEY and CDR2 SMNVEV (reference sequence). The CDR3 sequence is 14 residues long. CDR3 protein: CASRAGGSYTEAFF. For the CDR3, the DNA is TGTGCCAGCAGGGCAGGAGGGAGTTACACTGAAGCTTTCTTT.

The chain carries TRBV19 and TRBJ2-1, with D possibly being TRBD2 (6 bases). The CDR3 contains 14 residues. V was pared by 7 bases and J by 0 bases, with 10 bases between. Germline V gives CDR1 LNHDA, CDR2 SQIVND (reference sequence). The CDR3 region is CASKEGSSYNEQFF. The CDR3 bases are TGTGCCAGTAAGGAGGGGAGCTCCTACAATGAGCAGTTCTTC.

The V and J genes are TRBV10-1 and TRBJ2-3; 7 nucleotides line up with TRBD2. Germline V gene lookup returns CDR1 WNHNN and CDR2 SYGVQD (reference sequence). The CDR3 runs 13 residues. The J segment lost 6 bases and the V segment lost 5 bases, leaving 5 bases of the junction unmatched. The CDR3 here is CASSLADKDTQYF. CDR3 in DNA: TGCGCCAGCAGTCTAGCGGATAAGGATACGCAGTATTTT.

The J gene is TRBJ2-1, the V gene TRBV23-1; maybe TRBD1 (5 bases). TRBV23-1 is given ORF status, its function remaining uncertain. The CDR3 contains 16 residues. The V end was cut by 7 bases, the J end by 3 bases, with 19 bases between. CDR3 protein: CASILRAGKVYNEQFF. The CDR3 DNA reads as TGCGCCAGCATACTTCGTGCAGGGAAGGTCTACAATGAGCAGTTCTTC.

This chain joins TRBV19 and TRBJ1-2; 8 bases agree with TRBD1. This CDR3 is built from 17 residues. V was clipped by 5 bases and J by 4 bases; unmatched bases: 15. CDR1 is LNHDA and CDR2 is SQIVND in the germline V gene (reference sequence). CDR3 sequence: CASSSGQGLSYSYGYTF. Here the CDR3 DNA reads TGTGCCAGTAGTTCTGGACAGGGCCTATCCTATTCCTATGGCTACACCTTC. Full variable domain (outside the CDR3, taken from reference TRBV19 and TRBJ1-2): DGGITQSPKYLFRKEGQNVTLSCEQNLNHDAMYWYRQDPGQGLRLIYYSQIVNDFQKGDIAEGYSVSREKKESFPLTVTSAQKNPTAFYLCASSSGQGLSYSYGYTFGSGTRLTVV.

This clone has just one count. This chain uses TRBV5-1 with TRBJ2-2; D is possibly TRBD2 (5 bases). Per the germline V gene, CDR1 is SGHRS and CDR2 is YFSETQ. CDR3 length: 16 amino acids. Trimming left V 1 base short and J 1 base short, with 11 bases between. The CDR3 DNA sequence: TGCGCCAGCAGCTTGTTGTGGGAGCAGAACACCGGGGAGCTGTTTTTT. Translating gives CASSLLWEQNTGELFF.

The chain carries TRBV19 and TRBJ2-4; possibly TRBD1 for D (7 bases). The germline CDR1 and CDR2 sequences are LNHDA and SQIVND (reference sequence). The CDR3 consists of 14 residues. V gave up 10 bases and J gave up 4 bases, with 17 bases separating them. CDR3 amino acids: CANISGGPKNIQYF. The CDR3 DNA reads TGTGCCAACATATCAGGGGGGCCTAAAAACATTCAGTACTTC.

The rearrangement links TRBV6-5 to TRBJ1-3, with D unresolved. This CDR3 comprises 14 residues. Germline CDR1 and CDR2: MNHEY and SVGAGI. V was shortened by 2 bases and J by 4 bases, with 9 bases between the two germline ends. The CDR3 protein is CASSYTRVGNTIYF. The CDR3, as DNA: TGTGCCAGCAGTTACACCCGAGTCGGAAACACCATATATTTT.

This chain links TRBV4-1 with TRBJ1-2; no clear D. Germline CDR1 and CDR2: MGHRA and YSYEKL. V dropped 1 base and J dropped 11 bases, with 8 bases sitting between them. The CDR3 length is 11 residues. CDR3 residues: CASSQVGLYTF. CDR3 nucleotide sequence: TGCGCCAGCAGCCAAGTCGGGTTGTACACCTTC.

The chain has TRBV6-5 and TRBJ1-3, with D unclear. V was cut by 0 bases and J by 2 bases, with 8 bases left in between. The germline CDR1 and CDR2 sequences are MNHEY and SVGAGI. The CDR3 covers 15 residues. CDR3 protein: CASSYSVPAGNTIYF. As DNA, the CDR3 is TGTGCCAGCAGTTACTCGGTTCCGGCTGGAAACACCATATATTTT.

In this sample, this clone turned up once. The chain links TRBV18 to TRBJ2-7; a possible D gene is TRBD2 (6 bases). There are 16 residues in the CDR3. Trimming took 0 bases from V and 3 from J, leaving 15 bases between them. The germline gives CDR1 KGHSH, CDR2 LQKENI. CDR3 residues: CASSPPSGGRSYEQYF. The CDR3 nucleotides read TGTGCCAGCTCACCACCGTCCGGGGGAAGGAGCTACGAGCAGTACTTC.

The chain combines TRBV29-1 with TRBJ2-1, with 11 positions matching TRBD2. Germline CDR1 SQVTM, CDR2 ANQGSEA. V shed 2 bases, J shed 9 bases, and the junction held 3 bases outside the gene matches. The CDR3 runs 13 residues. The CDR3 reads CSVELAGGGEQFF. The CDR3 bases are TGCAGCGTTGAACTAGCGGGAGGAGGTGAGCAGTTCTTC.

V usage is TRBV19 and J usage is TRBJ1-2; TRBD1 might be the D (6 bases). CDR1 is LNHDA and CDR2 is SQIVND in the germline V gene (reference sequence). Trimming removed 1 base from V and 6 bases from J, with 21 bases in between. The length of the CDR3 is 17 residues. DNA of the CDR3: TGTGCCAGTAGTATAGGAGGCGTTCTGGGACATTGGAATGGCTACACCTTC. Translating gives CASSIGGVLGHWNGYTF. Combining the CDR3 with reference TRBV19 and TRBJ1-2 gives the whole variable domain DGGITQSPKYLFRKEGQNVTLSCEQNLNHDAMYWYRQDPGQGLRLIYYSQIVNDFQKGDIAEGYSVSREKKESFPLTVTSAQKNPTAFYLCASSIGGVLGHWNGYTFGSGTRLTVV.

The chain employs TRBV7-6 and TRBJ2-7; 7 nucleotides agree with TRBD1. The germline V gene encodes CDR1 SGHVS and CDR2 FNYEAQ. The CDR3 has 13 amino acids. J lost 3 bases, V lost 5 bases, and 4 bases had no gene match. The CDR3 region is CASSMGQRYEQYF. In DNA form, the CDR3 reads TGTGCCAGCAGCATGGGACAGCGCTACGAGCAGTACTTC.

This chain links TRBV5-1 with TRBJ2-5; D is possibly TRBD1 (6 bases). Germline V gene sequence: CDR1 SGHRS, CDR2 YFSETQ. The CDR3 has 14 residues. V was cut by 0 bases and J by 1 base, with 7 bases left in between. The CDR3, as DNA: TGCGCCAGCAGCTTGGACAGGGTCCAAGAGACCCAGTACTTC. This gives the protein CASSLDRVQETQYF.

The chain carries TRBV5-8 and TRBJ2-7; 11 nucleotides line up with TRBD2. V shed 4 bases and J 1 base; nucleotides not matched to a gene: 4. The CDR3 length is 15 residues. The germline V gene encodes CDR1 SGHTS and CDR2 YDEGEE. Here the CDR3 DNA reads TGTGCCAGCAGCGGGGGACTAGCGGTATCCTACGAGCAGTACTTC. It encodes CASSGGLAVSYEQYF.

The genes are TRBV27 and TRBJ2-7, with TRBD1 as a possible D gene (6 bases). Trimming stripped 5 bases from V and 2 bases from J, with 16 bases between. Germline CDR1 reads MNHEY; CDR2 reads SMNVEV (reference sequence). The CDR3 is made up of 15 amino acids. CDR3 sequence: CASSPWDIRTYEQYF. CDR3 DNA sequence: TGTGCCAGCAGTCCCTGGGACATTAGGACCTACGAGCAGTACTTC.

This chain links TRBV18 with TRBJ2-3; 13 bases fit TRBD2. The V and J ends lost 4 bases and 4 bases, in that order; junction bases with no gene match: 8. CDR1 KGHSH and CDR2 LQKENI come from the germline V gene. This CDR3 has 17 residues. The CDR3 spells CASSQGLAGMFSDTQYF. CDR3 nucleotides: TGTGCCAGCTCACAGGGACTAGCGGGGATGTTCTCAGATACGCAGTATTTT.

The chain is built from TRBV4-1 and TRBJ1-5; 10 bases map to TRBD1. V was clipped by 3 bases and J by 6 bases; unmatched bases: 5. The germline V gene encodes CDR1 MGHRA and CDR2 YSYEKL. This CDR3 spans 15 amino acids. Here the CDR3 reads CASSQGQGSTQPQHF. CDR3 nucleotides: TGCGCCAGCAGCCAGGGACAGGGGTCAACTCAGCCCCAGCATTTT.

V gene TRBV30 combines with J gene TRBJ2-1, with 9 bases that match TRBD1. J lost 7 bases, V lost 1 base, and 5 bases had no gene match. Per germline, CDR1 GTSNPN and CDR2 SVGIG (reference sequence). The CDR3 totals 14 residues. The CDR3 DNA follows: TGTGCCTGGAGTGCCGGGACAGGGTGGAATGAGCAGTTCTTC. This encodes CAWSAGTGWNEQFF.

The chain recombines TRBV6-5 with TRBJ2-7; D possibly corresponds to TRBD1 (5 bases). CDR1 and CDR2 (germline): MNHEY, SVGAGI. V lost 0 bases and J 3 bases, leaving 12 bases between the germline ends. This CDR3 is 15 amino acids long. DNA for the CDR3: TGTGCCAGCAGTTACTCGTGGCAGGGTATCTACGAGCAGTACTTC. The encoded protein is CASSYSWQGIYEQYF.

The chain links TRBV5-5 to TRBJ2-7; tentative D call: TRBD2 (6 bases). The germline gives CDR1 SGHKS, CDR2 YYEKEE (reference sequence). CDR3 length: 14 amino acids. The V and J ends lost 7 bases and 2 bases respectively, with 16 bases between them. CDR3 nucleotide sequence: TGTGCCAGCGGGTCTAGCGCCACGACCTACGAGCAGTACTTC. Amino acids: CASGSSATTYEQYF.

This chain links TRBV12-5 with TRBJ2-1, with 10 nucleotides matching TRBD1. CDR1 is LGHNT and CDR2 is FRNRAP in the germline V gene. V shed 0 bases, J shed 9 bases, and the junction held 14 bases outside the gene matches. The CDR3 is 18 residues long. This CDR3 is CASGLVPTGGRQLAEQFF. The CDR3 DNA is TGTGCTAGTGGTTTGGTGCCGACAGGGGGCCGACAACTAGCTGAGCAGTTCTTC. The full variable domain, completed using reference TRBV12-5 and TRBJ2-1, is DARVTQTPRHKVTEMGQEVTMRCQPILGHNTVFWYRQTMMQGLELLAYFRNRAPLDDSGMPKDRFSAEMPDATLATLKIQPSEPRDSAVYFCASGLVPTGGRQLAEQFFGPGTRLTVL.